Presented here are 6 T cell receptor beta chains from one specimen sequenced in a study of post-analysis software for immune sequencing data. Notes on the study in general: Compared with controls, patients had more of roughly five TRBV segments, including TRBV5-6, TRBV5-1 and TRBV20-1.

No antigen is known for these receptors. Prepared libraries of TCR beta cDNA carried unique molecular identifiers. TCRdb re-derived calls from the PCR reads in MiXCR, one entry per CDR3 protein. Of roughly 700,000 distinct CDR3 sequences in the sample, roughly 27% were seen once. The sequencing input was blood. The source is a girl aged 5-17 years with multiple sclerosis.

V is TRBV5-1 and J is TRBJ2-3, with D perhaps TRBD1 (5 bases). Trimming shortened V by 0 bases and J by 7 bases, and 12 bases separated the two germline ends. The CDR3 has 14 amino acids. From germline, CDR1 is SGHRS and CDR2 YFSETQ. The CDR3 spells CASSLDGRAHTQYF. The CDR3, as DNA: TGCGCCAGCAGCTTGGACGGCAGGGCGCATACGCAGTATTTT.

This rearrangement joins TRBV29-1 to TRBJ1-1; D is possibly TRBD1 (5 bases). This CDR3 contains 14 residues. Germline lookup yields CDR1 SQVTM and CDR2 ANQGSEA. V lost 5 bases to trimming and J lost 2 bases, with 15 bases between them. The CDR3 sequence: CSVFSKGSNTEAFF. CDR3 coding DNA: TGCAGCGTTTTCTCGAAGGGGTCCAACACTGAAGCTTTCTTT.

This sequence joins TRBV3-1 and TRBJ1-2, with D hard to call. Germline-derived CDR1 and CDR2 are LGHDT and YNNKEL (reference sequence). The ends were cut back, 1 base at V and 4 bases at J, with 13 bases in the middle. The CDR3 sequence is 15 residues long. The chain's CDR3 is CASSQAVSRGYGYTF. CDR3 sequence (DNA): TGTGCCAGCAGCCAAGCAGTAAGCCGGGGCTATGGCTACACCTTC. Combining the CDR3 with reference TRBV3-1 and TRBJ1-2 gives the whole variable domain DTAVSQTPKYLVTQMGNDKSIKCEQNLGHDTMYWYKQDSKKFLKIMFSYNNKELIINETVPNRFSPKSPDKAHLNLHINSLELGDSAVYFCASSQAVSRGYGYTFGSGTRLTVV.

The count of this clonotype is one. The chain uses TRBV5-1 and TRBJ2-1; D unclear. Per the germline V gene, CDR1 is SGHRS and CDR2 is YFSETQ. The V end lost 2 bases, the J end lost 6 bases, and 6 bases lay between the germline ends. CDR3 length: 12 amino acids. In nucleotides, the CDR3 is TGCGCCAGCAGCTTTAACGCCAATGAGCAGTTCTTC. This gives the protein CASSFNANEQFF.

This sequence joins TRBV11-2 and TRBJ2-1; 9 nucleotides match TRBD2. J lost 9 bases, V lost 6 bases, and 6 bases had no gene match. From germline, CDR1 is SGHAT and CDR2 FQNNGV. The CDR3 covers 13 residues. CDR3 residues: CASRMTSGAEQFF. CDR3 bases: TGTGCCAGCAGGATGACTAGCGGCGCTGAGCAGTTCTTC.

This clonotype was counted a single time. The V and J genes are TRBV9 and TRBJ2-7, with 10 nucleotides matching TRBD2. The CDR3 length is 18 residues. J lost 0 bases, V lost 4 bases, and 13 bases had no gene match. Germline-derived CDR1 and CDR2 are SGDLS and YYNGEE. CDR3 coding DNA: TGTGCCAGCAGCTTCGGAAGTGGGGCTAGCGGGAGCTCCTACGAGCAGTACTTC. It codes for CASSFGSGASGSSYEQYF.